This T cell receptor (beta chain) appears in the sequencing data of a study of T cell responses to AZD1222 COVID-19 vaccine. Broader study findings: The study sampled repertoires only after the peak T cell response. The donors showed a predominance of white British ancestry and of females, with possible underestimation of clonal diversity. Spike was spanned by vaccine-associated CD4 TCRs, which were dominant at 160-218 and 743-854.

Trimming removed 3 bases from V and 15 bases from J, with 12 bases in between. This CDR3 spans 11 amino acids. In regard to this clone: Its antigen is unknown.

Combined were second doses at about 4 or about 12 weeks. TCRdb's copy holds only in-frame clones and misses some; the assay was immunoSEQ multiplex PCR. The sample carries 110,000 or so clones, about nine tenths recorded once. The receptor was isolated from an adult who received the AZD1222 COVID-19 vaccine. The source material was peripheral blood, sampled 28 days after the second AZD1222 dose. The chain has TRBV12-3 or TRBV12-4 and TRBJ2-1; TRBD1 or TRBD2 may be the D gene (5 bases each). The CDR3 region is CASSFGDLGFF. Here the CDR3 DNA reads TGTGCCAGCAGTTTCGGGGACCTGGGGTTCTTC.